This T cell receptor (beta chain) was captured by sequencing in a study of blood T cell repertoires in COVID-19. The overall study: The origin of the acute and convalescent COVID-19 samples was the United States, Italy and Spain. PBMCs, B-cell-depleted T cells, or T cells provided the cDNA or gDNA that made up the material.

The V end lost 4 bases, the J end lost 7 bases, and 14 bases lay between the germline ends. Germline assignment: CDR1 SGDLS and CDR2 YYNGEE. The CDR3 runs 14 residues. Original methodology: Amplification of reference gene primers provided the estimated nucleated cell counts. Sequencing was performed with immunoSEQ multiplex PCR; in TCRdb, only in-frame clones are kept and a portion is missing. That table is the source of V, J and clone size, and D and trimming were worked out from the DNA. This table has around 260,000 clones, 85% appearing once. The material sequenced was peripheral blood. The V and J genes are TRBV9 and TRBJ2-2; a possible D gene is TRBD2 (5 bases). The receptor was isolated from a human donor in a cohort sampled during active COVID-19. The CDR3 reads CASSMRTGVGELFF. CDR3 DNA sequence: TGTGCCAGCAGCATGCGAACCGGGGTCGGGGAGCTGTTTTTT.